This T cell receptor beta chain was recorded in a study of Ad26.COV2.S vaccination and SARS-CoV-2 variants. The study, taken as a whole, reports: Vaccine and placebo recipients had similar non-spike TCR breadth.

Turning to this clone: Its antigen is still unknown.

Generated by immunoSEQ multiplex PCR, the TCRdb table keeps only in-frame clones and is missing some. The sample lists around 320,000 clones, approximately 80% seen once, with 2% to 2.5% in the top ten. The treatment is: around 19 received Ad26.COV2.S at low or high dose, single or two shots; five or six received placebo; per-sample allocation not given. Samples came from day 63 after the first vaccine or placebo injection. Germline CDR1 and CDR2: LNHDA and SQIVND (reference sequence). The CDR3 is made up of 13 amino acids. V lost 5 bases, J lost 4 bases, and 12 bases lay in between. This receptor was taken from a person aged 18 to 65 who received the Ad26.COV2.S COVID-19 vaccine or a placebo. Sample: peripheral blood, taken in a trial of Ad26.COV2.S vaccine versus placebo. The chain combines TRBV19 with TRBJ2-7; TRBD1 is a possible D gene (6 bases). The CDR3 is CASSVTQGYEQYF. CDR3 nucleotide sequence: TGTGCCAGTAGTGTAACACAGGGATACGAGCAGTACTTC.